Following are 22 T cell receptor beta chains from one sample sequenced in a study of blood T cell repertoires in COVID-19. Data came from immunoSEQ multiplex PCR; TCRdb stores just in-frame clones and leaves some out. This sample has fewer than 300,000 clones, with approximately 85% found just once. Sequencing was performed on peripheral blood. These receptor sequences come from a human donor with COVID-19, enrolled during active disease. The donor label of this sample is uncertain.

The chain joins TRBV28 to TRBJ2-1; the match to TRBD1 covers 7 bases. The CDR3 is made up of 17 amino acids. The trim removed 2 bases at V and 6 bases at J, leaving 13 bases unmatched. The germline gives CDR1 MDHEN, CDR2 SYDVKM. CDR3 sequence: CASSLDPFGSGGNEQFF. The DNA for the CDR3 is TGTGCCAGCAGTTTAGACCCCTTTGGCTCAGGGGGCAATGAGCAGTTCTTC.

For this clone: In the same sample, other DNA sequences code for this CDR3. The V gene is TRBV12-5, the J gene TRBJ2-5; 14 nucleotides line up with TRBD2. V trimming: 5 bases; J trimming: 5 bases; junction bases outside the gene matches: 4. The CDR3 has 15 amino acids. Germline loops: CDR1 LGHNT, CDR2 FRNRAP. The CDR3 DNA follows: TGTGCTAGTGGTCTGGGACTAGCGGGAGTCGAGACCCAGTACTTC. This codes for CASGLGLAGVETQYF.

The V and J genes are TRBV9 and TRBJ2-7; D perhaps matches TRBD2 (6 bases). Germline lookup yields CDR1 SGDLS and CDR2 YYNGEE. This CDR3 comprises 13 residues. V dropped 0 bases and J dropped 5 bases, with 9 bases sitting between them. CDR3 sequence reads: CASSVGEVHEQYF. For the CDR3, the DNA is TGTGCCAGCAGCGTAGGGGAGGTGCACGAGCAGTACTTC.

The J gene is TRBJ1-2, the V gene TRBV3-1 (or the pseudogene TRBV3-2), with 7 bases that match TRBD1. V lost 0 bases and J lost 0; bases outside the gene matches: 22. There are 22 residues in the CDR3. Germline values: CDR1 LGHDT, CDR2 YNNKEL (reference sequence). The CDR3 here is CASSQEAWVVAGQNKTNYGYTF. Here the CDR3 DNA reads TGTGCCAGCAGCCAAGAGGCCTGGGTGGTAGCGGGACAGAACAAAACTAACTATGGCTACACCTTC.

The chain combines TRBV19 with TRBJ2-7; D gene ambiguous. The CDR3 is 14 amino acids. Germline CDR1 reads LNHDA; CDR2 reads SQIVND (reference sequence). V lost 6 bases and J 3 bases, leaving 15 bases between the germline ends. CDR3 protein: CASSQRGFLYEQYF. CDR3 bases: TGTGCCAGTAGCCAGCGTGGGTTCCTCTACGAGCAGTACTTC.

This rearrangement joins TRBV6-6 to TRBJ2-7; 9 bases fit TRBD2. V was clipped by 0 bases and J by 6 bases; unmatched bases: 9. Germline-derived CDR1 and CDR2 are MNHNY and SVGAGI (reference sequence). The CDR3 has 16 amino acids. The CDR3 protein is CASSYSLSGRSLEQYF. Written as DNA, the CDR3 is TGTGCCAGCAGTTACTCCCTTAGCGGGAGAAGTCTCGAGCAGTACTTC.

Of note for this clone: At one end, the junction sequence differs from germline, possibly due to a read error. The rearrangement joins TRBV5-1 to TRBJ2-5; D possibly corresponds to TRBD1 (7 bases). The germline CDR1 and CDR2 sequences are SGHRS and YFSETQ. This CDR3 is 16 amino acids long. CDR3 bases: TGCGCCAGCAGCTTGAGGGCAGGGGGGCAGCAAGGGACCCAGTACTTC. Amino acids: CASSLRAGGQQGTQYF.

The genes are TRBV11-2 and TRBJ1-3; a possible D gene is TRBD1 (5 bases). Trimming removed 5 bases at V and 2 bases at J, with 10 bases between. Germline assignment: CDR1 SGHAT and CDR2 FQNNGV. This CDR3 spans 14 amino acids. The CDR3 spells CASSQTGPGNTIYF. CDR3 coding DNA: TGTGCCAGCAGCCAAACAGGTCCTGGAAACACCATATATTTT.

This clone was detected once. This chain uses TRBV4-1 with TRBJ1-1, with D possibly being TRBD1 (5 bases). CDR3 length: 15 residues. The V and J ends lost 0 bases and 1 base respectively, with 9 bases between them. Germline CDR1 is MGHRA and CDR2 is YSYEKL. The CDR3 loop reads CASSQERQRNTEAFF. The CDR3, as DNA: TGCGCCAGCAGCCAAGAACGACAGAGGAACACTGAAGCTTTCTTT.

CDR3 sequence reads: CASSDRTSGSYEQYF. CDR3 nucleotide sequence: TGTGCCAGCAGTGACCGGACTAGCGGATCCTACGAGCAGTACTTC. J is TRBJ2-7 and V is TRBV6-1; 10 bases match TRBD2. Germline assignment: CDR1 MNHNS and CDR2 SASEGT. The CDR3 loop spans 15 amino acids. With V trimmed by 3 bases and J by 1 base, 3 bases remained unmatched.

This chain links TRBV20-1 with TRBJ1-2; 7 bases line up with TRBD1. V shed 3 bases and J 6 bases; nucleotides not matched to a gene: 7. Germline assignment: CDR1 DFQATT and CDR2 SNEGSKA (reference sequence). This CDR3 has 13 amino acids. The CDR3 DNA is TGCAGTGCTAGTAGAACCGGGACAGATGGCTACACCTTC. Translation: CSASRTGTDGYTF.

This clone was found once. This chain links TRBV28 with TRBJ1-4, with a possible D match to TRBD1 (6 bases). Germline lookup yields CDR1 MDHEN and CDR2 SYDVKM. The CDR3 is made up of 15 amino acids. V lost 5 bases, J lost 8 bases, and 18 bases lay in between. The CDR3 DNA reads as TGTGCCAGCAGTCTAGGGACACTCCAGGTAGAAAAACTGTTTTTT. The encoded protein is CASSLGTLQVEKLFF.

This clone was detected once. The CDR3 sequence is CASTQGGGINQPQHF. CDR3 bases: TGTGCCAGCACCCAGGGGGGTGGGATCAATCAGCCCCAGCATTTT. V gene TRBV28 combines with J gene TRBJ1-5, with TRBD1 matching over 7 bases. CDR1 MDHEN and CDR2 SYDVKM come from the germline V gene. CDR3 length: 15 residues. Germline trimming cut 7 bases from V and 3 bases from J; bases unmatched to any gene: 9.

J is TRBJ2-7 and V is TRBV30; 7 nucleotides align to TRBD1. CDR1 and CDR2 (germline): GTSNPN, SVGIG (reference sequence). The trim removed 5 bases at V and 0 bases at J, leaving 4 bases unmatched. The CDR3 totals 13 residues. CDR3 sequence: CAWGRGSSYEQYF. CDR3 in DNA: TGTGCCTGGGGCAGGGGGAGCTCCTACGAGCAGTACTTC.

This clone was detected only once. This chain connects TRBV5-1 to TRBJ2-5; 9 bases are a match to TRBD1. The V gene end was trimmed by 5 bases and the J gene end by 2 bases; junction bases not matched to a gene: 10. CDR1 and CDR2 (germline): SGHRS, YFSETQ. This CDR3 has 16 residues. The CDR3 sequence: CASSRTGAALQETQYF. The CDR3, as DNA: TGCGCCAGCAGTCGGACAGGGGCCGCCTTGCAAGAGACCCAGTACTTC.

This clone occurred a few times. The chain carries TRBV5-5 and TRBJ2-7, with 11 bases matching TRBD1. The germline gives CDR1 SGHKS, CDR2 YYEKEE (reference sequence). This CDR3 has 13 residues. J lost 4 bases, V lost 4 bases, and 1 base had no gene match. The CDR3 nucleotides are TGTGCCAGCAGCCGGGACAGGGGGTACGAGCAGTACTTC. Residues: CASSRDRGYEQYF.

The CDR3 DNA reads TGTGCCAGCAGTCTCGGACAGGGGTTGAACACTGAAGCTTTCTTT. Its translation: CASSLGQGLNTEAFF. The chain has TRBV27 and TRBJ1-1, with 9 bases that match TRBD1. Losses at the gene ends were 5 bases for V and 0 bases for J; bases not matched to a gene: 4. The CDR3 is 15 amino acids. The germline V gene encodes CDR1 MNHEY and CDR2 SMNVEV (reference sequence).

The J gene is TRBJ1-4, the V gene TRBV9; TRBD1 is a possible D gene (6 bases). The CDR3 runs 14 residues. V lost 4 bases to trimming and J lost 5 bases, with 12 bases between them. The germline V gene has CDR1 SGDLS and CDR2 YYNGEE. DNA for the CDR3: TGTGCCAGCAGCCGAAGGACAGTCAATGAAAAACTGTTTTTT. This sequence encodes CASSRRTVNEKLFF.

The J gene is TRBJ2-3, the V gene TRBV2, with 7 bases fitting TRBD1. CDR3 length: 14 residues. The V and J ends lost 11 bases and 3 bases, in that order; junction bases with no gene match: 11. Per the germline V gene, CDR1 is SNHLY and CDR2 is FYNNEI. The CDR3 region is CAGGMNRGTDTQYF. In DNA, the CDR3 is TGTGCCGGTGGGATGAACAGGGGTACAGATACGCAGTATTTT.

This rearrangement joins TRBV19 to TRBJ1-5; 9 bases map to TRBD1. The V gene end was trimmed by 8 bases and the J gene end by 6 bases; junction bases not matched to a gene: 8. Germline values: CDR1 LNHDA, CDR2 SQIVND (reference sequence). This CDR3 has 14 amino acids. The CDR3 sequence is CASSNTGGGQPQHF. In DNA form, the CDR3 reads TGTGCCAGTTCTAACACAGGGGGCGGTCAGCCCCAGCATTTT.

This chain links TRBV5-1 with TRBJ2-7, with D perhaps matching TRBD1 (5 bases). V was pared by 0 bases and J by 4 bases, with 5 bases between. This CDR3 comprises 12 residues. CDR1 is SGHRS and CDR2 is YFSETQ in the germline V gene. CDR3 bases: TGCGCCAGCAGCTTGGAGGGGTACGAGCAGTACTTC. It yields the protein CASSLEGYEQYF.

This clone occurred a few times. The V and J genes are TRBV7-3 and TRBJ2-7, with a weak D call TRBD1 (7 bases). The germline V gene has CDR1 SGHTA and CDR2 FQGTGA. The V and J ends lost 5 bases and 0 bases respectively, with 14 bases between them. The CDR3 runs to 15 residues. This chain's CDR3 is CASSQGGDLSYEQYF. CDR3 coding DNA: TGTGCCAGCAGCCAGGGGGGAGACCTCTCCTACGAGCAGTACTTC. Full variable domain (rest looked up from reference TRBV7-3 and TRBJ2-7): GAGVSQTPSNKVTEKGKYVELRCDPISGHTALYWYRQSLGQGPEFLIYFQGTGAADDSGLPNDRFFAVRPEGSVSTLKIQRTERGDSAVYLCASSQGGDLSYEQYFGPGTRLTVT.